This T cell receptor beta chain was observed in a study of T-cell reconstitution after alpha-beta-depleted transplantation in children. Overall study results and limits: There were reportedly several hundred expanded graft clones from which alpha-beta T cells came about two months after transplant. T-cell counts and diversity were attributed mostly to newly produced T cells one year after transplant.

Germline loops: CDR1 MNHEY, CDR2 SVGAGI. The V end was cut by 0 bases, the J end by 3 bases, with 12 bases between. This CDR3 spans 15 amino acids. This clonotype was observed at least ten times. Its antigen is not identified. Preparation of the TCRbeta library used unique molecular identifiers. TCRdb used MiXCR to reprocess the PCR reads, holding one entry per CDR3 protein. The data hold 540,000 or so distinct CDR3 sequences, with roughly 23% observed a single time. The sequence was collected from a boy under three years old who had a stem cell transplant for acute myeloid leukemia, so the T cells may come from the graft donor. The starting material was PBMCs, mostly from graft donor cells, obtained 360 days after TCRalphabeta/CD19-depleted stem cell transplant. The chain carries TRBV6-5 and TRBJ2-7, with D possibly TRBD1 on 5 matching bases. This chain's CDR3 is CASSYSGPGHYEQYF. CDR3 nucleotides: TGTGCCAGCAGTTACTCGGGGCCAGGTCACTACGAGCAGTACTTC.